These 10 T cell receptor beta chains share one sample of origin, sequenced in a study of regulatory T cells in long-lasting Graves disease. Libraries of TCR beta came from iRepertoire HTBI primers plus Arm-PCR of CDR3 regions. Each CDR3 protein is one row after TCRdb ran MiXCR on the multiplex PCR reads. The sample shows around 300,000 distinct CDR3 sequences, roughly a fifth of them seen only once. Noted time point: persistent/refractory GD, antithyroid drugs over 5 years with positive TRAb. Extracted RNA from PBMCs served as the source of the TCR library. The sequencing used peripheral blood mononuclear cells (PBMCs), collected when the disease was refractory, from a patient treated with antithyroid drugs. The receptors derive from a female donor with Graves disease.

This sequence joins TRBV18 and TRBJ1-5; 7 bases match TRBD1. The V and J ends lost 3 bases and 3 bases, in that order; junction bases with no gene match: 5. Germline CDR1 KGHSH, CDR2 LQKENI. This CDR3 comprises 15 residues. CDR3 DNA: TGTGCCAGCTCACCGGGACAGAACAACAATCAGCCCCAGCATTTT. Amino acid sequence: CASSPGQNNNQPQHF.

This rearrangement joins TRBV2 to TRBJ2-3, with 11 bases aligning to TRBD2. With V trimmed by 5 bases and J by 6 bases, 10 bases remained unmatched. The germline gives CDR1 SNHLY, CDR2 FYNNEI. The CDR3 spans 16 residues. The CDR3 nucleotides are TGTGCCAGCAGTTCTAGCGGGAGGATGGGTGGCGATACGCAGTATTTT. It specifies CASSSSGRMGGDTQYF.

The chain combines TRBV20-1 with TRBJ2-5; 7 nucleotides agree with TRBD2. Germline CDR1 DFQATT, CDR2 SNEGSKA (reference sequence). CDR3 length: 15 amino acids. The junction had 9 bases not matched to a gene; V was cut back by 5 bases and J by 0 bases. CDR3 protein: CSASPFSGYQETQYF. The CDR3 nucleotides are TGCAGTGCTTCCCCGTTTAGCGGGTACCAAGAGACCCAGTACTTC.

This chain uses TRBV30 with TRBJ2-2; D is perhaps TRBD2 (6 bases). Per germline, CDR1 GTSNPN and CDR2 SVGIG (reference sequence). The V end was cut by 4 bases, the J end by 5 bases, with 11 bases between. The CDR3 extends over 13 amino acids. The CDR3 spells CAWNGGETGELFF. The CDR3 region has the DNA TGTGCCTGGAACGGAGGGGAAACCGGGGAGCTGTTTTTT.

This clonotype has only one observation. The V gene is TRBV20-1, the J gene TRBJ2-2; possibly TRBD2 for D (6 bases). CDR1 DFQATT and CDR2 SNEGSKA come from the germline V gene (reference sequence). The CDR3 sequence is 18 residues long. Trimming pared 0 bases from V and 0 bases from J, leaving 17 bases between. Written as DNA, the CDR3 is TGCAGTGCTAGAGATATATCTAGCGAGGCATCGAACACCGGGGAGCTGTTTTTT. Translated: CSARDISSEASNTGELFF.

The V gene is TRBV9, the J gene TRBJ1-4; 7 bases fit TRBD1. Germline V lookup: CDR1 SGDLS, CDR2 YYNGEE. The length of the CDR3 is 16 residues. V shed 0 bases, J shed 8 bases, and the junction held 10 bases outside the gene matches. This chain's CDR3 is CASSVEGGGREEKLFF. DNA for the CDR3: TGTGCCAGCAGCGTAGAAGGGGGCGGGCGGGAGGAAAAACTGTTTTTT. Complete variable domain (other parts from reference TRBV9 and TRBJ1-4): DSGVTQTPKHLITATGQRVTLRCSPRSGDLSVYWYQQSLDQGLQFLIQYYNGEERAKGNILERFSAQQFPDLHSELNLSSLELGDSALYFCASSVEGGGREEKLFFGSGTQLSVL.

Only a few counts were recorded for this clonotype. The CDR3 DNA reads as TGTGCCAGTATCGATTCTTCCAGGGGAGGTCAGCCCCAGCATTTT. This translates into CASIDSSRGGQPQHF. V and J are TRBV19 and TRBJ1-5; possible D gene TRBD1, 6 bases. V dropped 7 bases and J dropped 6 bases, with 19 bases sitting between them. CDR1 is LNHDA and CDR2 is SQIVND in the germline V gene (reference sequence). This CDR3 has 15 residues.

This clonotype appeared once. Being one base from a much bigger clone, this may be a read error. The chain employs TRBV6-1 and TRBJ1-1, with 7 bases lining up with TRBD1. CDR1 and CDR2 (germline): MNHNS, SASEGT. The CDR3 totals 14 residues. V was clipped by 6 bases and J by 0 bases; unmatched bases: 4. CDR3 sequence: CASRLGQLNTEAFF. CDR3 bases: TGTGCCAGCAGACTGGGACAGTTGAACACTGAAGCTTTCTTT.

This clonotype was observed a few times. The V call is TRBV7-2, the J call TRBJ2-7; 11 bases line up with TRBD1. Germline CDR1 reads SGHTA; CDR2 reads FQGNSA. This CDR3 has 15 residues. The ends lost 2 bases at V and 4 bases at J; junction bases unmatched: 4. This chain's CDR3 is CASSLWTGGGYEQYF. In DNA form, the CDR3 reads TGTGCCAGCAGCTTATGGACAGGGGGCGGGTACGAGCAGTACTTC.

The chain combines TRBV28 with TRBJ2-5; 9 nucleotides agree with TRBD1. The CDR3 runs to 16 residues. Germline V gene sequence: CDR1 MDHEN, CDR2 SYDVKM. J gave up 4 bases and V 6 bases, and 12 bases lay outside the gene matches. The CDR3: CASSPHDRGILETQYF. In DNA form, the CDR3 reads TGTGCCAGCAGCCCACATGACAGGGGGATATTAGAGACCCAGTACTTC.